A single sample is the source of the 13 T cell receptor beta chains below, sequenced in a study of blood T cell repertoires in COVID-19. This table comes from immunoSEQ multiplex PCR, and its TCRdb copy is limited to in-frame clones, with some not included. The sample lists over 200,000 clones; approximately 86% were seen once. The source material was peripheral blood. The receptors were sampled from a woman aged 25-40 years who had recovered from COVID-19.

The CDR3 coding sequence is TGTGCCAGCTCACCACCTTCAGCTAGTCCCCAAGAGACCCAGTACTTC. It translates to CASSPPSASPQETQYF. The chain uses TRBV18 and TRBJ2-5, with D unclear. Trimming cost V 0 bases and J 1 base, with 12 bases left between them. Germline V gene sequence: CDR1 KGHSH, CDR2 LQKENI. The CDR3 loop spans 16 amino acids.

The CDR3, as DNA: TGTGCCAGCAGCTGGAAGGGGGGGCGTACGGATGCTTTCTTT. It codes for CASSWKGGRTDAFF. The chain combines TRBV2 with TRBJ1-1, with a tentative D call TRBD1 (6 bases). The germline V gene has CDR1 SNHLY and CDR2 FYNNEI. This CDR3 comprises 14 residues. Between the trimmed V and J ends, which lost 6 bases and 11 bases, there was a span of 22 bases.

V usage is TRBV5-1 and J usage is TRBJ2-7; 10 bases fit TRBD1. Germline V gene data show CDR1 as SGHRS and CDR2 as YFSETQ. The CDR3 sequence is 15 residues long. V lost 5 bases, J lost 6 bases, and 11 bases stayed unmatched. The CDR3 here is CASSHEGQGLVEQYF. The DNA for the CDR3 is TGCGCCAGCAGTCATGAGGGACAGGGGTTGGTCGAGCAGTACTTC. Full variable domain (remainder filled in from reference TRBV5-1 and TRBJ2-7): KAGVTQTPRYLIKTRGQQVTLSCSPISGHRSVSWYQQTPGQGLQFLFEYFSETQRNKGNFPGRFSGRQFSNSRSEMNVSTLELGDSALYLCASSHEGQGLVEQYFGPGTRLTVT.

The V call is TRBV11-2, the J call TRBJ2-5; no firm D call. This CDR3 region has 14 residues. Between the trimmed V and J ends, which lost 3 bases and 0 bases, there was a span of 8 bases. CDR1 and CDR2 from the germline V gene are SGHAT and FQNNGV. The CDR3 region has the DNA TGTGCCAGCAGCTTTAGTCGGTACCAAGAGACCCAGTACTTC. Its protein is CASSFSRYQETQYF.

The CDR3 DNA reads as TGCGCCAGCAGCCAAGTTACAGGGAAGTCCTACGAGCAGTACTTC. Its translation: CASSQVTGKSYEQYF. The rearrangement uses TRBV4-3 and TRBJ2-7; tentatively, D is TRBD1 (6 bases). This CDR3 contains 15 residues. The germline V gene has CDR1 LGHNA and CDR2 YSLEER. V shed 1 base and J shed 1 base, with 11 bases lying between them.

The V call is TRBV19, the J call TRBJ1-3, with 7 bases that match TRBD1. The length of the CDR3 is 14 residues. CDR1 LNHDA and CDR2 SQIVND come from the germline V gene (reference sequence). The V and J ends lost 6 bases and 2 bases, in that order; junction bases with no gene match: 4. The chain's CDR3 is CASSQTGTGNTIYF. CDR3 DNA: TGTGCCAGTAGCCAGACAGGGACTGGAAACACCATATATTTT.

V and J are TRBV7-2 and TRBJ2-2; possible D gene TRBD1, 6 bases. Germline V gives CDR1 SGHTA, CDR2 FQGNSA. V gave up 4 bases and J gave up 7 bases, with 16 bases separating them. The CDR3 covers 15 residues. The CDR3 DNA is TGTGCCAGCAGCTCCAGGGGAAGCTTTGGCGGGGAGCTGTTTTTT. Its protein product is CASSSRGSFGGELFF.

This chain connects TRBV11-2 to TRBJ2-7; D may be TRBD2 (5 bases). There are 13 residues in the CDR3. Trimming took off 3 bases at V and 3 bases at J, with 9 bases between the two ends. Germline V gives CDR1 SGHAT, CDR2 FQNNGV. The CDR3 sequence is CASSFSSLYEQYF. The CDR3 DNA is TGTGCCAGCAGCTTTTCTAGCCTCTACGAGCAGTACTTC.

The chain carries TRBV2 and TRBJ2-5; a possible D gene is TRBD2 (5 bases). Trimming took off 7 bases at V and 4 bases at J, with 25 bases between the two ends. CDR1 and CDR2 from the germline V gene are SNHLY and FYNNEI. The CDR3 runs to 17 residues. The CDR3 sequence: CASIALIGLAGGETQYF. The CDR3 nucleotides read TGTGCCAGCATAGCCCTGATCGGGCTAGCAGGTGGAGAGACCCAGTACTTC.

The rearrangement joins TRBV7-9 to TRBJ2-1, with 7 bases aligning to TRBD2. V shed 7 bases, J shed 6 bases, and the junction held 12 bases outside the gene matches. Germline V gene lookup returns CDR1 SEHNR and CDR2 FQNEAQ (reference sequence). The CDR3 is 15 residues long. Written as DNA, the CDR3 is TGTGCCAGCACACTTGGGACTATCCTGATCAATGAGCAGTTCTTC. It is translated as CASTLGTILINEQFF.

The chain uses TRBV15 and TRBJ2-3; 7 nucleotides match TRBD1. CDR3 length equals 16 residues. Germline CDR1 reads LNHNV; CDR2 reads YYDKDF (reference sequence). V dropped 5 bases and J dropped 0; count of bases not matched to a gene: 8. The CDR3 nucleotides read TGTGCCACCAGCCCCTCGCCGGGACAGAGCACAGATACGCAGTATTTT. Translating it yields CATSPSPGQSTDTQYF.

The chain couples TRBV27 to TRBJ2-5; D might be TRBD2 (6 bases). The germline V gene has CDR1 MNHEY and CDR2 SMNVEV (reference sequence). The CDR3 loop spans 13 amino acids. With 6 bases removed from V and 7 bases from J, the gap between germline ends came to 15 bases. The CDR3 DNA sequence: TGTGCCAGCAGCTCCAGTCGGGGAGGGACCCAGTACTTC. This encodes CASSSSRGGTQYF.

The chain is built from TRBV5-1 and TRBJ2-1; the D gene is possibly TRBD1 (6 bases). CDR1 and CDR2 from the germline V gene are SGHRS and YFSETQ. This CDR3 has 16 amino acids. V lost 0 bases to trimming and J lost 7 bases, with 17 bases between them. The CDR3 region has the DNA TGCGCCAGCAGCTTGGACCGGGACACATTGCAAAATGAGCAGTTCTTC. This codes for CASSLDRDTLQNEQFF.